This T cell receptor beta chain stems from a study of cytomegalovirus exposure and HLA in healthy donors. Across the study: Falling in the Caucasian-associated ancestry cluster were 81% of some 400 genotyped donors.

The V gene's germline CDR1 is SGHNT and CDR2 YYREEE (reference sequence). This CDR3 spans 11 amino acids. V lost 3 bases and J 2 bases, leaving 2 bases between the germline ends. The PCR contained 60 Vbeta and 13 Jbeta primers. Profiled with immunoSEQ multiplex PCR; TCRdb holds only in-frame clones, not every one. This sample carries 100,000 to 150,000 clones, 75% of them seen once, and the ten largest clones take 3% to 4%. Findings and caveats of the study: In a later analysis, a missense DCLRE1C variant was linked to TCR beta V- and J-gene trimming. It was reported in a later analysis that an Asian-associated ancestry cluster showed fewer N-insertions than the 666-donor mean.

On this clone: Its cognate antigen is unknown.

V and J are TRBV5-4 and TRBJ2-5; D not certain. This TCR was recovered from a woman aged 45-65 years in good health and CMV-seronegative. Sequencing input: PBMCs. DNA of the CDR3: TGTGCCAGCAGCTCACAAGAGACCCAGTACTTC. Protein sequence: CASSSQETQYF.